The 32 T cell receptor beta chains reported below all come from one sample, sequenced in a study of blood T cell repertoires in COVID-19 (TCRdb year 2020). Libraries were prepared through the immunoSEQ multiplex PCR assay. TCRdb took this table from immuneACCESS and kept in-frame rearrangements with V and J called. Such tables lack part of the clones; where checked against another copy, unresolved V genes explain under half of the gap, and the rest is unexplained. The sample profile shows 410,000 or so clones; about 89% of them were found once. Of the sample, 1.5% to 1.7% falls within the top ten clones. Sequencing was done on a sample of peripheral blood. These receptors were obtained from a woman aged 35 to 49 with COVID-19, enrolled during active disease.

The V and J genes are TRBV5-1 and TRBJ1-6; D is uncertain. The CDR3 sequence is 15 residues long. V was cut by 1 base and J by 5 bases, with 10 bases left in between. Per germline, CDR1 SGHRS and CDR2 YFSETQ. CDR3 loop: CASSLSTADNSPLHF. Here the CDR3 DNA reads TGCGCCAGCAGCTTGAGTACAGCCGATAATTCACCCCTCCACTTT.

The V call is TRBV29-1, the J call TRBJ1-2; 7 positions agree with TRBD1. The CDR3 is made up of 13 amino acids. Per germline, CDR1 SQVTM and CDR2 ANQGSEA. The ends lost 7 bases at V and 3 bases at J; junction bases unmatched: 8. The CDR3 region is CSAEGQGDYGYTF. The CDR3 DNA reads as TGCAGCGCCGAGGGCCAGGGGGACTATGGCTACACCTTC.

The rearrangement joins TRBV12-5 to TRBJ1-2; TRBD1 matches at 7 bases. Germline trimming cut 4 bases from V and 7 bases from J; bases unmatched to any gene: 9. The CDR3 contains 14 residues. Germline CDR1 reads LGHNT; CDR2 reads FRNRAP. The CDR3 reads CASGSETGVGGYTF. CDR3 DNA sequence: TGTGCTAGTGGTTCGGAAACAGGGGTCGGTGGCTACACCTTC.

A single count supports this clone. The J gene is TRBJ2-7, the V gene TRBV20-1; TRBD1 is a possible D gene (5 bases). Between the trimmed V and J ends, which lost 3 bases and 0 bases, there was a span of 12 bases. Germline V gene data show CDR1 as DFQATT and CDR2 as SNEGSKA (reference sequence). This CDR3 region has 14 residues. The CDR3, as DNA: TGCAGTGCTAGTCGTTTAACAGGCTCCTACGAGCAGTACTTC. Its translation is CSASRLTGSYEQYF.

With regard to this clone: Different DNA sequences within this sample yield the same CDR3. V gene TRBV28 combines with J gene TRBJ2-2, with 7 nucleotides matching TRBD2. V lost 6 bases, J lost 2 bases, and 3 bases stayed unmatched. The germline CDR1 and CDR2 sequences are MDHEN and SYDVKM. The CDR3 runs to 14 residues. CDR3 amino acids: CASRGGGNTGELFF. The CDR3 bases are TGTGCCAGCAGGGGCGGGGGTAACACCGGGGAGCTGTTTTTT. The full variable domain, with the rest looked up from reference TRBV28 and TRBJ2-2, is DVKVTQSSRYLVKRTGEKVFLECVQDMDHENMFWYRQDPGLGLRLIYFSYDVKMKEKGDIPEGYSVSREKKERFSLILESASTNQTSMYLCASRGGGNTGELFFGEGSRLTVL.

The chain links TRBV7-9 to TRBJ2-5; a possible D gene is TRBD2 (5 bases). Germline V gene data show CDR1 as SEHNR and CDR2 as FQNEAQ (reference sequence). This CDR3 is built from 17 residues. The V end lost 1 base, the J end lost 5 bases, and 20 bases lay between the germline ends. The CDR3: CASSLEVLRWGAETQYF. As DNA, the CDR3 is TGTGCCAGCAGCTTAGAGGTGCTGAGGTGGGGAGCGGAGACCCAGTACTTC.

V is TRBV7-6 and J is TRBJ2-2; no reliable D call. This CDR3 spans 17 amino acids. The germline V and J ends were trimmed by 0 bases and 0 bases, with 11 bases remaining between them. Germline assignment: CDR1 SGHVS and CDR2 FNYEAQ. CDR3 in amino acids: CASSLAAGSANTGELFF. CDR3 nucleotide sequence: TGTGCCAGCAGCTTAGCGGCAGGATCTGCGAACACCGGGGAGCTGTTTTTT.

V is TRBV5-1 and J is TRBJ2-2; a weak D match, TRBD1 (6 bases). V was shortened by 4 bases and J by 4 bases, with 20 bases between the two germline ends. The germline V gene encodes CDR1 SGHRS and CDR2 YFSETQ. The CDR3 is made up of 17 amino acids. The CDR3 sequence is CASSPNPQGESTGELFF. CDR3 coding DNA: TGCGCCAGCAGCCCGAACCCACAGGGCGAGTCCACCGGGGAGCTGTTTTTT.

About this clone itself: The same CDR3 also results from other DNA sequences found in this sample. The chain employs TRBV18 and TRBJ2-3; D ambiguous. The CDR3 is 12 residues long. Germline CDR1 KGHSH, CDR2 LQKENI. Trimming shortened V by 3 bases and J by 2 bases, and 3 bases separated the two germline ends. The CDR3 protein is CASSPSTDTQYF. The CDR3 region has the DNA TGTGCCAGCTCACCCTCCACAGATACGCAGTATTTT.

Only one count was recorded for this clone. The CDR3 loop is CASRTGYSNQPQHF. The CDR3 region has the DNA TGTGCCAGCCGGACAGGTTATAGCAATCAGCCCCAGCATTTT. The rearrangement joins TRBV27 to TRBJ1-5; TRBD1 agrees at 7 bases. Trimming removed 8 bases from V and 0 bases from J; junction bases left unmatched: 4. This CDR3 contains 14 residues. CDR1 and CDR2 (germline): MNHEY, SMNVEV (reference sequence).

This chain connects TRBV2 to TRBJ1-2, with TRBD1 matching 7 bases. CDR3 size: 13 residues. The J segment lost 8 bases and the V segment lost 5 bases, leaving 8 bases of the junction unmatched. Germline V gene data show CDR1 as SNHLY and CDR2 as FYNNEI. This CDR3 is CASSPTGAPGYTF. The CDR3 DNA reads TGTGCCAGCAGTCCCACAGGGGCCCCGGGCTACACCTTC.

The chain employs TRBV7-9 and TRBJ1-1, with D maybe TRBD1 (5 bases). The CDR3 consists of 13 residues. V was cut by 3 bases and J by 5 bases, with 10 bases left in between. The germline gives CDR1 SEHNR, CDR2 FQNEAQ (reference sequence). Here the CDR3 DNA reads TGTGCCAGCAGCTTGGGAGGGGAAACTGAAGCTTTCTTT. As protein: CASSLGGETEAFF.

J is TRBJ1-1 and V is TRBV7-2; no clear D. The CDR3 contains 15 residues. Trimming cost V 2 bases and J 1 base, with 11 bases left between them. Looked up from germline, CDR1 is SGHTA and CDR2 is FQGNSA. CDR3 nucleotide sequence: TGTGCCAGCAGCTTAATGGCAGGTGGGAACACTGAAGCTTTCTTT. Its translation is CASSLMAGGNTEAFF.

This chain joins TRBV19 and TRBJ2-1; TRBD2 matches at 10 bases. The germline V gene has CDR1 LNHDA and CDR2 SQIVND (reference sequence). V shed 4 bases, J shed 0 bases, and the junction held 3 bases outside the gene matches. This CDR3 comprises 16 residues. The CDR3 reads CASSSSGGSSYNEQFF. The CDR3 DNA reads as TGTGCCAGTAGTAGTAGCGGGGGGAGCTCCTACAATGAGCAGTTCTTC. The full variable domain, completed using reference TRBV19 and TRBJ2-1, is DGGITQSPKYLFRKEGQNVTLSCEQNLNHDAMYWYRQDPGQGLRLIYYSQIVNDFQKGDIAEGYSVSREKKESFPLTVTSAQKNPTAFYLCASSSSGGSSYNEQFFGPGTRLTVL.

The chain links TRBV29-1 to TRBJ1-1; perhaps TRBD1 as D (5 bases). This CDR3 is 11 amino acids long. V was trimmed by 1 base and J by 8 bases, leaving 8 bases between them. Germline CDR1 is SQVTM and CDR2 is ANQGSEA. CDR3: CSVEGGVEAFF. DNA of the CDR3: TGCAGCGTTGAAGGGGGGGTAGAAGCTTTCTTT.

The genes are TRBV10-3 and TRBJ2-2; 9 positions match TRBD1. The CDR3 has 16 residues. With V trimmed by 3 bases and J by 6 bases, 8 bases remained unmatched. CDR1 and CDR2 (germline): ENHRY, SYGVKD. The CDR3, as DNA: TGTGCCATCAGTGACCCGGGACAGGGAATCCCCGGGGAGCTGTTTTTT. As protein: CAISDPGQGIPGELFF.

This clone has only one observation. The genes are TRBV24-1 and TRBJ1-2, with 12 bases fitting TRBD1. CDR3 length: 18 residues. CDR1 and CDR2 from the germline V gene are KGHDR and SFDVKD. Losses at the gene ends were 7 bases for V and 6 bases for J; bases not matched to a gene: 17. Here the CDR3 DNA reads TGTGCCACCAGCTCCACCGGGACAGGGGGCGACTATTACCATGGCTACACCTTC. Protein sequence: CATSSTGTGGDYYHGYTF.

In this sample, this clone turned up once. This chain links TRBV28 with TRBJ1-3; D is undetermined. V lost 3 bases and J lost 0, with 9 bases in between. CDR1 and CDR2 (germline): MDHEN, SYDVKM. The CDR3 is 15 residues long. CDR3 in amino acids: CASSFRLRSGNTIYF. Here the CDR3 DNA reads TGTGCCAGCAGTTTCCGGTTACGCTCTGGAAACACCATATATTTT.

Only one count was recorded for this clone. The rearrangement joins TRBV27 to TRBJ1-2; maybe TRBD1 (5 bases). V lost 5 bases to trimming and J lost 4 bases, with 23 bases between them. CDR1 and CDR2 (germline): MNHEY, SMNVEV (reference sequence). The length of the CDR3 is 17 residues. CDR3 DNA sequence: TGTGCCAGCAGTGGCGGTCTGGGGGTGCGAGCGGGCTATGGCTACACCTTC. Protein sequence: CASSGGLGVRAGYGYTF.

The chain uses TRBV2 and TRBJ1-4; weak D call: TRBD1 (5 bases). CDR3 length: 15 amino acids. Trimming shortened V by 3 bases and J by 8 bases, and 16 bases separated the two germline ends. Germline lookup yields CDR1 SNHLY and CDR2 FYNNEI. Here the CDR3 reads CASSDAGQGLEKLFF. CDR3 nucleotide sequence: TGTGCCAGCAGTGACGCCGGGCAGGGCCTCGAAAAACTGTTTTTT.

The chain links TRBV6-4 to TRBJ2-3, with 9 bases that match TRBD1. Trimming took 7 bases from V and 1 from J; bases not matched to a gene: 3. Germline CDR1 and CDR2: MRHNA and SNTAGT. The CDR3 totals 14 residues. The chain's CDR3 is CASNHRGRTDTQYF. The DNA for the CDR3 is TGTGCCAGCAACCACAGGGGGCGCACAGATACGCAGTATTTT.

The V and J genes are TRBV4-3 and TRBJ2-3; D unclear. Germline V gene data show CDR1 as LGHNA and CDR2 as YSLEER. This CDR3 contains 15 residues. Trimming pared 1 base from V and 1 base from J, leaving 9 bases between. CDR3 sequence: CASSQVLGGTDTQYF. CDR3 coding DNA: TGCGCCAGCAGCCAAGTTCTAGGTGGCACAGATACGCAGTATTTT.

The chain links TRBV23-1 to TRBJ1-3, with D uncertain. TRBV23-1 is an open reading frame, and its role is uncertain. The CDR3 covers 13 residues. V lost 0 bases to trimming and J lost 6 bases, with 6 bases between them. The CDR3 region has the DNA TGCGCCAGCAGTCAATCCGGTGAAAACACCATATATTTT. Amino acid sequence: CASSQSGENTIYF.

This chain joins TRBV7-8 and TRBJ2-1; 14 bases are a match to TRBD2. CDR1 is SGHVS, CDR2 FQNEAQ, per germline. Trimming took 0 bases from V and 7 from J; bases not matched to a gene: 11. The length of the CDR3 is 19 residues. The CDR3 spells CASSLAWRTSGRRKNEQFF. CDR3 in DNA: TGTGCCAGCAGCTTAGCGTGGCGGACTAGCGGGAGGAGGAAAAATGAGCAGTTCTTC.

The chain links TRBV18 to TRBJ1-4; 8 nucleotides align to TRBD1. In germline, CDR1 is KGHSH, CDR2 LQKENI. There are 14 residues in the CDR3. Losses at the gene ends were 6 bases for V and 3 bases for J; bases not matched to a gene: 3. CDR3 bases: TGTGCCAGCTCGCCAGGGGGCCCTAATGAAAAACTGTTTTTT. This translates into CASSPGGPNEKLFF.

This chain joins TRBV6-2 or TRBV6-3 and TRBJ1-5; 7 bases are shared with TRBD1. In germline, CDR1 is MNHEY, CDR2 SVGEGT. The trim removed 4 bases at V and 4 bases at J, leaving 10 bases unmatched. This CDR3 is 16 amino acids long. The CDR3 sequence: CASSFPTGEGNQPQHF. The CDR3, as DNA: TGTGCCAGCAGTTTCCCTACAGGGGAAGGAAATCAGCCCCAGCATTTT.

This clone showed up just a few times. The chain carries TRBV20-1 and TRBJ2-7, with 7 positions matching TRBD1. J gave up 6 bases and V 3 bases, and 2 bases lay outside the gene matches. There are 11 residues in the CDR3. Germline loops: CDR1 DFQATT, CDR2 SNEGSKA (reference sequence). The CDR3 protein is CSASRGPEQYF. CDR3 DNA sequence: TGCAGTGCTAGTAGGGGGCCCGAGCAGTACTTC.

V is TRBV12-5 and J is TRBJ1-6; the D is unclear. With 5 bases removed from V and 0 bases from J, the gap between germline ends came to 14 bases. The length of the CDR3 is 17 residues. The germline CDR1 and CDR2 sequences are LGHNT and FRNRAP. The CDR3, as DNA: TGTGCTAGTGGTCCCCGCCCGAGCGGCTCCTATAATTCACCCCTCCACTTT. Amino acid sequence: CASGPRPSGSYNSPLHF.

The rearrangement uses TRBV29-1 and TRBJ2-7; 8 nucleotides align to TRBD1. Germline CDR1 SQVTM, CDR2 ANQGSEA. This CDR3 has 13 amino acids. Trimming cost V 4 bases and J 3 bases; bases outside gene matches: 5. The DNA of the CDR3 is TGCAGCGTTGTAGGACAGGGTAACTACGAGCAGTACTTC. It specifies CSVVGQGNYEQYF.

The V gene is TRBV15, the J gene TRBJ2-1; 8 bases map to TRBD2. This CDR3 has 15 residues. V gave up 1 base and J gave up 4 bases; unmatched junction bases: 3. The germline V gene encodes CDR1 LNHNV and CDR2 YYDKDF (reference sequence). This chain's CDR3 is CATSRAGGDYNEQFF. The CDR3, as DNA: TGTGCCACCAGCAGAGCCGGGGGGGATTACAATGAGCAGTTCTTC.

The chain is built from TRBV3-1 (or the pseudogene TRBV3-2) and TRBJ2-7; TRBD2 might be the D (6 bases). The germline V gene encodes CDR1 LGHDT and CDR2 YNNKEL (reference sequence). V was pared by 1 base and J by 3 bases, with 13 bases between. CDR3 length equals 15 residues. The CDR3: CASSQGGQGGYEQYF. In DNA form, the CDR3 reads TGTGCCAGCAGCCAAGGTGGCCAGGGAGGCTACGAGCAGTACTTC.

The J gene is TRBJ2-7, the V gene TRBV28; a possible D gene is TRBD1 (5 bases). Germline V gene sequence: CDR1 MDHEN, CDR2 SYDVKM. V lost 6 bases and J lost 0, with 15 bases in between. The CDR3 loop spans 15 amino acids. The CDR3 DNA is TGTGCCAGCAGACGCCCGCAGGGAAGCTCCTACGAGCAGTACTTC. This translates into CASRRPQGSSYEQYF.